There are a few counts of the clone carrying this T cell receptor beta chain. Its antigen is undetermined. The data were taken from a study of CD8 T cells in ankylosing spondylitis. Study conclusions and caveats: Ankylosing spondylitis blood appeared to carry a characteristic TCR beta motif of several highly homologous variants. Disease-associated clones were reportedly significantly overrepresented in matched ankylosing spondylitis synovial fluid. There were earlier reports of some motif variants in reactive arthritis synovial fluid and blood.

Germline lookup yields CDR1 MNHNS and CDR2 SASEGT. V was pared by 3 bases and J by 7 bases, with 7 bases of the junction left unmatched. The CDR3 spans 14 residues. MiXCR was run by TCRdb on the 5' RACE reads, yielding one entry per CDR3 protein. The sample carries 800,000 to 900,000 distinct CDR3 sequences, about 12% recorded once. The source is a male donor with ankylosing spondylitis. The sequenced sample was blood, either unsorted or a sorted T cell fraction (not recorded which). The J gene is TRBJ2-5, the V gene TRBV6-1, with 8 positions matching TRBD1. The CDR3 DNA follows: TGTGCCAGCAGTGACAGACAGGGGCAGACGACCCAGTACTTC. Translating gives CASSDRQGQTTQYF.